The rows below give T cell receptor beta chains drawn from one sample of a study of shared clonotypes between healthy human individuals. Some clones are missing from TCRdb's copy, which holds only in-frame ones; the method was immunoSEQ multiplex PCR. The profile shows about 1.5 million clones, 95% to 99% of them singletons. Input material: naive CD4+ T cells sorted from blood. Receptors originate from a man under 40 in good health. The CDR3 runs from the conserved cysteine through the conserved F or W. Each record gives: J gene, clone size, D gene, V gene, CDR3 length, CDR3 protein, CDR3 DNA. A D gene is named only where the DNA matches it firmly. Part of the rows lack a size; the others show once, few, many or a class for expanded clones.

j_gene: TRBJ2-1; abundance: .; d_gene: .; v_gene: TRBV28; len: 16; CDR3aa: CASTPLKGLGYNEQFF; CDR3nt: TGTGCCAGCACCCCCCTCAAGGGACTCGGGTACAATGAGCAGTTCTTC
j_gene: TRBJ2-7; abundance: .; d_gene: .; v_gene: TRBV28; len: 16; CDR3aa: CASRPHTATGLYEQYF; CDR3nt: TGTGCCAGCAGGCCTCACACCGCAACAGGACTCTACGAGCAGTACTTC
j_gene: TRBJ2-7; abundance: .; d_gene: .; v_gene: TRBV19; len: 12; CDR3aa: CASADRRYEQYF; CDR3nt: TGTGCCAGTGCGGACCGACGCTACGAGCAGTACTTC
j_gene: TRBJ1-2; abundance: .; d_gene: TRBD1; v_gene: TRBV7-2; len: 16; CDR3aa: CASSPQGARTNYGYTF; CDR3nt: TGTGCCAGCAGCCCACAGGGGGCCCGTACTAACTATGGCTACACCTTC
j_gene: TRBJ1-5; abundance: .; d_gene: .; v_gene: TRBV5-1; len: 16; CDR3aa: CASSLGVVTSNQPQHF; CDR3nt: TGCGCCAGCAGCTTGGGAGTAGTTACTAGCAATCAGCCCCAGCATTTT
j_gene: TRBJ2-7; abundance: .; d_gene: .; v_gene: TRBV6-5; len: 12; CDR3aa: CASSYEDSEQYF; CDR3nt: TGTGCCAGCAGTTACGAGGACTCCGAGCAGTACTTC
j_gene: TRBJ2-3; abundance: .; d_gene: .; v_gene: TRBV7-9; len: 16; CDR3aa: CASSLGRVAGTDTQYF; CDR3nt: TGTGCCAGCAGCTTAGGTAGAGTAGCGGGCACAGATACGCAGTATTTT
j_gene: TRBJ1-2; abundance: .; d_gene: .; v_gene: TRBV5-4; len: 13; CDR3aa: CASSFRGDYGYTF; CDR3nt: TGTGCCAGCAGCTTCCGGGGGGACTATGGCTACACCTTC
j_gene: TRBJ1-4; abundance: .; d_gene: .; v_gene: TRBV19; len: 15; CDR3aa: CASSKFAGTNEKLFF; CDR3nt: TGTGCCAGTAGCAAGTTTGCGGGCACAAATGAAAAACTGTTTTTT
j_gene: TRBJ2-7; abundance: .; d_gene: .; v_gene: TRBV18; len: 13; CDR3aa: CASSPGNRHEQYF; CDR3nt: TGTGCCAGCTCACCCGGGAATCGGCACGAGCAGTACTTC
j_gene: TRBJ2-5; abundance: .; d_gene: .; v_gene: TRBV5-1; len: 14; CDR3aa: CASSTLQGLETQYF; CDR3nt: TGCGCCAGCAGCACCCTACAGGGCCTAGAGACCCAGTACTTC
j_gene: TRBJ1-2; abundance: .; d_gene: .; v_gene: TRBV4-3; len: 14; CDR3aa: CASSRREGSYGYTF; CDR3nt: TGCGCCAGCAGCCGGCGTGAAGGATCCTATGGCTACACCTTC
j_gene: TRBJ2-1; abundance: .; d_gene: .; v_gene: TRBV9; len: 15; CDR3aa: CASSVAAVGFNEQFF; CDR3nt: TGTGCCAGCAGCGTAGCGGCGGTGGGCTTCAATGAGCAGTTCTTC
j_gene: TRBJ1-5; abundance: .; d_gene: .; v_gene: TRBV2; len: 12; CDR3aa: CASTASNQPQHF; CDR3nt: TGTGCCAGCACAGCTAGCAATCAGCCCCAGCATTTT
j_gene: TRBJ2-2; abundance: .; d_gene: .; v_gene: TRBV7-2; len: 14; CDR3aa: CASSLGANTGELFF; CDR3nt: TGTGCCAGCAGCCTTGGAGCGAACACCGGGGAGCTGTTTTTT
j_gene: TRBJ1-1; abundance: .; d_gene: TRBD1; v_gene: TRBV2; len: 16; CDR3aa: CASSVQAHRGGTEAFF; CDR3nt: TGTGCCAGCAGTGTTCAGGCGCACAGGGGGGGCACTGAAGCTTTCTTT
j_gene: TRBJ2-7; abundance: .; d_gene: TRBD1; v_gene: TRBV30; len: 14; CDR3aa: CAWSVLRTGEEQYF; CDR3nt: TGTGCCTGGAGTGTACTTAGGACAGGGGAAGAGCAGTACTTC
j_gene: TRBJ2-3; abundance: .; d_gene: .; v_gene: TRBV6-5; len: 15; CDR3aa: CASRITGSSTDTQYF; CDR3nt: TGTGCCAGCAGAATAACAGGGTCTAGCACAGATACGCAGTATTTT
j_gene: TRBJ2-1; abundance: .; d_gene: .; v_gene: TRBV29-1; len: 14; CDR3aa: CSLRASRIYNEQFF; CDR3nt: TGCAGCCTCAGGGCTTCAAGAATCTACAATGAGCAGTTCTTC
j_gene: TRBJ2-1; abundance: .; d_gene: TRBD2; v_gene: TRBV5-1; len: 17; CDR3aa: CASSLWLAGGSYNEQFF; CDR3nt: TGCGCCAGCAGCTTGTGGCTAGCGGGAGGATCTTACAATGAGCAGTTCTTC
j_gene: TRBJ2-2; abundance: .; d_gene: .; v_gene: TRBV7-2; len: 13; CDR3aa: CASSLRVAGELFF; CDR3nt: TGTGCCAGCAGCTTAAGGGTCGCCGGGGAGCTGTTTTTT
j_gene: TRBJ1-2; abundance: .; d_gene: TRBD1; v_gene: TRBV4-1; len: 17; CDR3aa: CASSQIPRGDLGYGYTF; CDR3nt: TGCGCCAGCAGCCAAATCCCCAGGGGGGATTTGGGCTATGGCTACACCTTC
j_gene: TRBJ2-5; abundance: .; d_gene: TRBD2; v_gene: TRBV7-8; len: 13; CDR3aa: CASSLSGKETQYF; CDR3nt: TGTGCCAGCAGCCTTAGCGGGAAAGAGACCCAGTACTTC
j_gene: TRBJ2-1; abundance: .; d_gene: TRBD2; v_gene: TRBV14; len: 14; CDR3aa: CASSQGLAYYEQFF; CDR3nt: TGTGCCAGCAGCCAGGGACTAGCGTACTATGAGCAGTTCTTC
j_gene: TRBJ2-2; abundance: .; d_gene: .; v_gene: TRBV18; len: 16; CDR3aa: CASSPTGLLNTGELFF; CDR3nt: TGTGCCAGCTCACCGACGGGACTCCTGAACACCGGGGAGCTGTTTTTT
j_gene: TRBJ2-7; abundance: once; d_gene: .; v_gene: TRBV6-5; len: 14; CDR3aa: CASSQQVVPSEQYF; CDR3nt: TGTGCCAGCAGTCAACAGGTTGTACCCTCCGAGCAGTACTTC
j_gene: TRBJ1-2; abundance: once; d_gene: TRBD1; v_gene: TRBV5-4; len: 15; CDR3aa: CARASRGPSNYGYTF; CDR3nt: TGTGCCAGAGCCTCCAGGGGGCCTTCTAACTATGGCTACACCTTC
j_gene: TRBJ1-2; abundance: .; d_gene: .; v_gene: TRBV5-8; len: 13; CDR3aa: CASSLGWDYGYTF; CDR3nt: TGTGCCAGCAGCTTAGGATGGGACTATGGCTACACCTTC
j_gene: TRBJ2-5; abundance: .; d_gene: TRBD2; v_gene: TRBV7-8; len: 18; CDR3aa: CASSVTGTSGEYQETQYF; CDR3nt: TGTGCCAGCAGCGTTACGGGCACTAGCGGGGAGTACCAAGAGACCCAGTACTTC
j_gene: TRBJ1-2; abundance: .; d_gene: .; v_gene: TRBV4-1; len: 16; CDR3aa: CASSQSWNREFYGYTF; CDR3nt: TGCGCCAGCAGCCAGAGTTGGAATAGGGAATTCTATGGCTACACCTTC
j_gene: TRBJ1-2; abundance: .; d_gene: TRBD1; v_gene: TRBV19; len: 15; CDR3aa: CASDRTGGAGYGYTF; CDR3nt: TGTGCCAGTGATCGGACAGGGGGCGCCGGCTATGGCTACACCTTC
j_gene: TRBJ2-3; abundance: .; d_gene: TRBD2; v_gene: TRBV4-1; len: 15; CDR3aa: CASSQDRLAGYTQYF; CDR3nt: TGCGCCAGCAGCCAAGATAGGCTAGCGGGATATACGCAGTATTTT
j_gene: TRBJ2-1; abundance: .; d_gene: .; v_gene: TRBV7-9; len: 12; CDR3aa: CASSLSFNEQFF; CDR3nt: TGTGCCAGCAGCCTTTCCTTCAATGAGCAGTTCTTC
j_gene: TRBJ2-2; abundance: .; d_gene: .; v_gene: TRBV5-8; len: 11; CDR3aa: CASSSHGELFF; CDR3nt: TGTGCCAGCAGCTCTCACGGGGAGCTGTTTTTT
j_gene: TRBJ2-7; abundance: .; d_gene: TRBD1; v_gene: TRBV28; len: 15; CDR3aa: CASSPPPGQDYEQYF; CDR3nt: TGTGCCAGCAGTCCACCACCGGGACAGGACTACGAGCAGTACTTC
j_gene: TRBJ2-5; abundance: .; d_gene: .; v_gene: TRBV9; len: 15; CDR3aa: CASSFTQGGGETQYF; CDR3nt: TGTGCCAGCAGCTTTACACAGGGAGGGGGAGAGACCCAGTACTTC
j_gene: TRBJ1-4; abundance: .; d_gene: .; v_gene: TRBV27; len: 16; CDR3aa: CASSHQWVGAREKLFF; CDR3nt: TGTGCCAGCAGTCACCAATGGGTGGGGGCGCGGGAAAAACTGTTTTTT
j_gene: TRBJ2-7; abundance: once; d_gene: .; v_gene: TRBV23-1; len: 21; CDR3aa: CASSQHGETDQFYTPSYEQYF; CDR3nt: TGCGCCAGCAGTCAACATGGAGAGACAGACCAATTCTATACTCCCTCATACGAGCAGTACTTC
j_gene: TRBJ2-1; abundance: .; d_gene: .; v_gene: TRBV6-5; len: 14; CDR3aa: CASRYRNRVSEQFF; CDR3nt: TGTGCCAGCAGGTATCGAAACAGGGTCAGTGAGCAGTTCTTC
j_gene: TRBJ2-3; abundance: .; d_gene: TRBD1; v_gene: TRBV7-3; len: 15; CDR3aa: CASSPQTGDTDTQYF; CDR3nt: TGTGCCAGCAGCCCGCAGACAGGGGACACAGATACGCAGTATTTT
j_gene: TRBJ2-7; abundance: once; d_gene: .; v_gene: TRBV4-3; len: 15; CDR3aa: CLGVGSAGPSYEQYF; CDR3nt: TGCCTAGGTGTAGGGAGTGCAGGACCCTCCTACGAGCAGTACTTC
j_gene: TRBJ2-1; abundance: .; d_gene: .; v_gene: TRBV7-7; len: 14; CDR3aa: CASNKNSVGNEQFF; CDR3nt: TGTGCCAGCAATAAGAACTCGGTGGGCAATGAGCAGTTCTTC
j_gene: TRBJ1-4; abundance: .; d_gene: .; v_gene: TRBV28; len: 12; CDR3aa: CASSSGFEKLFF; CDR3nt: TGTGCCAGCAGTTCAGGGTTTGAAAAACTGTTTTTT
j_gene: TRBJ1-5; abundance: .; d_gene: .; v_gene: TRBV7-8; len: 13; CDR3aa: CASSWRGSQPQHF; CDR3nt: TGTGCCAGCAGCTGGCGTGGAAGTCAGCCCCAGCATTTT
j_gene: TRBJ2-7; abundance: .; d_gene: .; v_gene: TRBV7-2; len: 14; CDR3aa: CASSLGTVSYEQYF; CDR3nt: TGTGCCAGCAGCCTTGGGACTGTCTCCTACGAGCAGTACTTC
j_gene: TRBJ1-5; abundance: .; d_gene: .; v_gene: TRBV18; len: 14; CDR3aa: CASSPGGAAQPQHF; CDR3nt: TGTGCCAGCTCACCAGGGGGGGCAGCTCAGCCCCAGCATTTT
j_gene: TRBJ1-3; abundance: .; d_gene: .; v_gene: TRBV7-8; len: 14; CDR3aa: CASSPHDPGNTIYF; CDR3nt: TGTGCCAGCAGCCCCCACGACCCTGGAAACACCATATATTTT
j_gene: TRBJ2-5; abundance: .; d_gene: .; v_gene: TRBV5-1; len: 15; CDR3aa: CASSLGQGFGETQYF; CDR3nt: TGCGCCAGCAGCTTGGGGCAGGGTTTTGGTGAGACCCAGTACTTC
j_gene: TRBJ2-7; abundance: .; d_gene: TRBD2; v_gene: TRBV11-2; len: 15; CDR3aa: CASSRTSGSLYEQYF; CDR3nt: TGTGCCAGCAGCCGGACTAGCGGGAGTCTTTACGAGCAGTACTTC
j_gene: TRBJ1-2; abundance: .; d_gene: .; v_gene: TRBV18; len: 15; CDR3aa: CASSPRTDYNYGYTF; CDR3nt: TGTGCCAGCTCACCTCGGACAGATTACAACTATGGCTACACCTTC
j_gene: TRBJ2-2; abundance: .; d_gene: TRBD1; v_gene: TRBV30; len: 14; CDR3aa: CAWSVSGGTGELFF; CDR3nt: TGTGCCTGGAGTGTTTCAGGGGGCACCGGGGAGCTGTTTTTT
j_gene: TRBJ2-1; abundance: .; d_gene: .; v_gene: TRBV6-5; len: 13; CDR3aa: CASSQGPSNEQFF; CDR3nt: TGTGCCAGCAGTCAGGGACCCTCCAATGAGCAGTTCTTC
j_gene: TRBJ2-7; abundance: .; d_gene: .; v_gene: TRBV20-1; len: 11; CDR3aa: CSATYTYEQYF; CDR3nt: TGCAGTGCTACGTATACCTACGAGCAGTACTTC
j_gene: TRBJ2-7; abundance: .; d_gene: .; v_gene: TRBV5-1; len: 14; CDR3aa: CASSPDSTSYEQYF; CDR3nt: TGCGCCAGCAGCCCCGACAGCACGTCCTACGAGCAGTACTTC
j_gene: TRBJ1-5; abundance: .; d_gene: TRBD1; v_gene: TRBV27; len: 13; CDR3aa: CASTEQGGQPQHF; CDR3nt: TGTGCCAGCACCGAACAGGGGGGACAGCCCCAGCATTTT